This T cell receptor beta chain is from a study of blood T cell repertoires in COVID-19. The table came from immunoSEQ multiplex PCR; TCRdb's copy has only in-frame clones and leaves some out. The data show 300,000 to 450,000 clones, approximately 87% seen once. The TCR originated in a young man who had recovered from COVID-19. The specimen sequenced was PBMCs or T cells enriched from blood (not recorded which).

CDR3 DNA sequence: TGTGCCAGCAGTCTGCAGATTCAAGAGACCCAGTACTTC. Its protein is CASSLQIQETQYF. V and J are TRBV2 and TRBJ2-5; D remains ambiguous. Germline values: CDR1 SNHLY, CDR2 FYNNEI. Trimming cost V 5 bases and J 2 bases, with 9 bases left between them. The CDR3 runs to 13 residues. The full variable domain, with the rest looked up from reference TRBV2 and TRBJ2-5, is EPEVTQTPSHQVTQMGQEVILRCVPISNHLYFYWYRQILGQKVEFLVSFYNNEISEKSEIFDDQFSVERPDGSNFTLKIRSTKLEDSAMYFCASSLQIQETQYFGPGTRLLVL.